The sequence of this T cell receptor beta chain was determined in a study of Ad26.COV2.S vaccination and SARS-CoV-2 variants. Study-level results: There was a possibility that the TCR breadth and depth analyses underestimated total T cell responses.

Treatment specified: 19 received Ad26.COV2.S at low or high dose, single or two shots; 5 received placebo; per-sample allocation not given. On day 63 after the first injection, vaccine and placebo recipients gave samples. The method was immunoSEQ multiplex PCR; TCRdb's version includes in-frame clones alone and lacks a portion of them. This sample has roughly 300,000 clones, with 70% to 90% found just once. In regard to this clone: Its antigen remains unidentified.

Germline V gives CDR1 SQVTM, CDR2 ANQGSEA. The V end lost 3 bases, the J end lost 8 bases, and 22 bases lay between the germline ends. CDR3 length: 15 amino acids. The sequence derives from a person aged 18 to 65 who received the Ad26.COV2.S COVID-19 vaccine or a placebo. J is TRBJ1-2 and V is TRBV29-1; weak D call: TRBD1 (5 bases). Material: peripheral blood, obtained in a trial of Ad26.COV2.S vaccine versus placebo. Here the CDR3 reads CSVDWFRDPADGYTF. CDR3 in DNA: TGCAGCGTTGATTGGTTCCGGGACCCGGCCGACGGCTACACCTTC.